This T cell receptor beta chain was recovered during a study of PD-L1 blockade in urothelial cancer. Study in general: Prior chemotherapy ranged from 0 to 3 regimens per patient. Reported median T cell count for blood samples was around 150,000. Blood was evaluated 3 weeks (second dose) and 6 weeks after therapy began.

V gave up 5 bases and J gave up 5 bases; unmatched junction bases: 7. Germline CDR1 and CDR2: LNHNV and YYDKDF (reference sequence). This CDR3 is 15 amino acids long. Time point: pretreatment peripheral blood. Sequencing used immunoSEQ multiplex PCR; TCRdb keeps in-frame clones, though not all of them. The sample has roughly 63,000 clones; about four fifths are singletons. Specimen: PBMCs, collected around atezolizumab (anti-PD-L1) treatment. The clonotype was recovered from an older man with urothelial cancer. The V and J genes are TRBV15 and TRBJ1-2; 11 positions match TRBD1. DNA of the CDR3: TGTGCCACCAGCCCCCGGACAGGGGGCGATTATGGCTACACCTTC. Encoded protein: CATSPRTGGDYGYTF.